This T cell receptor beta chain originates from a study of OX40 agonist ivuxolimab in advanced cancers. Overall study: Among those treated, three patients had partial responses, one with hepatocellular carcinoma and two with cutaneous melanoma.

As regards this clone: What it binds is unknown.

Generated by immunoSEQ multiplex PCR, the TCRdb table keeps only in-frame clones and is missing some. The sample includes some 81,000 clones, just over 85% of them seen just once. Study results and limitations: In CD8+ T cells, expanded clones were on average more numerous than in CD4+.

This CDR3 is built from 13 residues. From germline, CDR1 is MNHNS and CDR2 SASEGT. V dropped 7 bases and J dropped 5; count of bases not matched to a gene: 8. The gene calls are TRBV6-1 and TRBJ2-7, with 7 bases identical to TRBD2. The source of this sequence is an adult with an advanced solid tumor such as melanoma, head and neck, liver or kidney cancer. This material consisted of CD4+ or CD8+ T cells sorted from blood, taken in a trial of the OX40 agonist ivuxolimab. Here the CDR3 DNA reads TGTGCCAGCACCTCTTCTGCGGGGGACGAGCAGTACTTC. As protein: CASTSSAGDEQYF.